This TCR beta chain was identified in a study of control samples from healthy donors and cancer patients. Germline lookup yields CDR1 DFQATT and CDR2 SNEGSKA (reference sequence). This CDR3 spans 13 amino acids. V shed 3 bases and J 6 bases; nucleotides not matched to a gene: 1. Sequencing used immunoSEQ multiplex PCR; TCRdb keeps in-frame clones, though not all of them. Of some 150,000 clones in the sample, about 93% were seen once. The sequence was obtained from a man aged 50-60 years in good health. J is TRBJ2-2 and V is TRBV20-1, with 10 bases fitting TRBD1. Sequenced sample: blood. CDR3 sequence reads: CSASGTGAGELFF. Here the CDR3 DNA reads TGCAGTGCTAGTGGGACAGGGGCCGGGGAGCTGTTTTTT.